This TCR beta chain was identified in a study of T-cell memory formation after mild COVID-19 (dated by TCRdb to about 2021). Broadly, across the study: TCR sequence clusters from the two donors were found to be largely donor specific. In a couple of donors, T-cell clones that expanded and contracted after mild COVID-19 were followed by sequencing TCRalpha and TCRbeta repertoires longitudinally. The cohort was made up of two young adult volunteers, one female and one male, who were previously healthy.

As encoded in the germline V gene, CDR1 is SNHLY while CDR2 is FYNNEI. V has 6 bases trimmed and J has 4 bases trimmed; junction bases matching no gene number 13. The CDR3 runs 17 amino acids, cysteine and phenylalanine included. Of the read, only the CDR3 DNA is kept; its 51 bases are in frame from base 1. Ficoll-Paque density gradient centrifugation was the method used to isolate PBMCs. The run used an Illumina NovaSeq 6000. Using 5'RACE with constant-segment primers, TCRalpha and TCRbeta cDNA libraries were constructed, with sample barcodes and unique molecular identifiers added in the process. Trizol reagent was used to extract RNA from every sample. Amplification of the libraries took two PCR steps, and the second step added a second sample barcode plus Illumina TruSeq adapters. Sequencing of libraries was performed on an Illumina NovaSeq with 2 x 150 bp paired-end reads. On the authors' methods: The reads were demultiplexed and collapsed into UMI-guided consensus sequences using migec v1.2.7. With mixcr v2.1.11, UMI consensuses were aligned to TRA and TRB V and J templates and assembled into clonotypes. A clonotype was counted as expanded or contracted only if both edgeR and NoisET called the change significant, with noise models trained on biological replicates. For edgeR calls, a false discovery rate-adjusted p below 0.01 and a log2 fold-change threshold of 1 were applied. As an exploratory analysis of dynamics, PCA with hierarchical clustering was applied to max-normalized trajectories of the 1000 most abundant clonotypes. The CD4 or CD8 phenotype of responding clones was assigned using the separately sequenced CD4+ and CD8+ repertoires. The public reads were quality trimmed at Q25 with fastp and then assembled into clones with MiXCR by TCRdb, keeping productive beta chains. Rows with one shared CDR3 protein collapse into an entry with the most common genes and DNA. The V and J calls follow TCRdb's processing rather than the paper's. The sample yields about 560,000 distinct CDR3 sequences; about a fifth were counted once. 7% to 9% of the sample rests with the top ten.

On the study overall, not on this receptor specifically: SARS-CoV-2 specificity was not confirmed for the second-wave clones peaking on day 37. Some responding clones were detected in pre-infection memory, suggesting pre-existing cross-reactive memory T cells joined the SARS-CoV-2 response. Contracting CD4+ clones were located mainly in the CM and EM memory subsets, whereas CD8+ clones were found to be enriched in EMRA. Clones contracting from day 15 to 85 had balanced CD4/CD8 phenotypes, while a second wave expanding from day 15 to 37 was biased towards CD4+. The study covered only two mild cases, and larger cohorts including severe cases with pre-infection samples were considered necessary.

This clonotype was seen once. Which antigen it targets is not known. Within one base of it there is no much larger clone, and no base qualities were kept. Sequenced material: PBMCs or a T cell subset sorted from them (not recorded which). The sequence links TRBV2 to TRBJ2-2, and 8 junction bases match TRBD1. This sequence originates from an adult woman who had mild COVID-19 (a few samples of this study predate the infection). The sample titles of this study are shuffled in the database, so cell type and time point are left out; the donor was told from shared clones. The nucleotide sequence reads as follows: TGTGCCAGCAGCCTGACCGGGACAGGAGTACTCACCGGGGAGCTGTTTTTT. Translation gives CASSLTGTGVLTGELFF.